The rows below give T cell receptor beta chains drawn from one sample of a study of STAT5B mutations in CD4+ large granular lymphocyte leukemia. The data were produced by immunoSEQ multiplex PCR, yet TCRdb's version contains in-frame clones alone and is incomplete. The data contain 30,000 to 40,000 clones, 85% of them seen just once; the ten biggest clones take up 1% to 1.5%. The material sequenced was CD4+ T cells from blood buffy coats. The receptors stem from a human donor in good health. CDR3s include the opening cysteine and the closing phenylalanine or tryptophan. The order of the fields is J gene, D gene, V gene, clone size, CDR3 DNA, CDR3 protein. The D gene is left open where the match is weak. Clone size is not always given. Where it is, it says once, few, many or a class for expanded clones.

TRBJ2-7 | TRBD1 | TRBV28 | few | TGTGCCAGCAGTGGACAGGAGTCGCAGTACTTC | CASSGQESQYF
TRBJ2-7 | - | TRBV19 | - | TGTGCCAGTAGTATTGGGTGGGGGAACGAGCAGTACTTC | CASSIGWGNEQYF
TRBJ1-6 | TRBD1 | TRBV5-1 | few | TGCGCCAGCAGCCGGACCGGGACAGGCGGAATGAATTCACCCCTCCACTTT | CASSRTGTGGMNSPLHF
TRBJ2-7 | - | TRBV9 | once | TGTGCCAGCAGCGCAGGGCCCCGCGAGGGTGAGCAGTACTTC | CASSAGPREGEQYF
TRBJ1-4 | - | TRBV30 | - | TGTGCCTTCTCACGGGCGGCCTTCGGGGAAAAACTGTTTTTT | CAFSRAAFGEKLFF
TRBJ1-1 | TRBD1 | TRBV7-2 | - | TGTGCCAGCAGCATTCGAAGGTCCAGGGGGCGAACTGAAGCTTTCTTT | CASSIRRSRGRTEAFF
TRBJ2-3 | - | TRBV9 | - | TGTGCCAGCAGCGTAGAGACCCATTTAGGTTCGGCAGATACGCAGTATTTT | CASSVETHLGSADTQYF
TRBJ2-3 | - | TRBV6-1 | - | TGTGCCAGCAGCCCCGGCGCTAGCGTCACAGATACGCAGTATTTT | CASSPGASVTDTQYF
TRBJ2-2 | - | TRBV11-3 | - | TGTGCCAGCTCGGCGGGGCCCACCGGGGAGCTGTTTTTT | CASSAGPTGELFF
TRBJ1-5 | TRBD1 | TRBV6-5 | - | TGTGCCAGCAGTTTGGACAGGAATCAGCCCCAGCATTTT | CASSLDRNQPQHF
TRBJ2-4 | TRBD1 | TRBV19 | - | TGTGCCAGTAGTATAGATTCCGGGACAGGGAAAAACATTCAGTACTTC | CASSIDSGTGKNIQYF
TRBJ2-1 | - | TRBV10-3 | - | TGTGCCATCAGTGAGTCGGTGGCGGGAAATGAGCAGTTCTTC | CAISESVAGNEQFF
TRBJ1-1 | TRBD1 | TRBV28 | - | TGTGCCAGTTGGGACAGGGGGAACACTGAAGCTTTCTTT | CASWDRGNTEAFF
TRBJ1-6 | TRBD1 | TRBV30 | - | TGTGCCTGGAGTGTAAATGGTAGGACAGGGGGGTTCTATAATTCACCCCTCCACTTT | CAWSVNGRTGGFYNSPLHF
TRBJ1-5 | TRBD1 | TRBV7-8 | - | TGTGCCAGCAGCCCCCAGAGTCAGGGGGCCTATCAGCCCCAGCATTTT | CASSPQSQGAYQPQHF
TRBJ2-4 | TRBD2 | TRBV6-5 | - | TGTGCCAGCAGATATTTGACTAGCGGGGATGACATTCAGTACTTC | CASRYLTSGDDIQYF
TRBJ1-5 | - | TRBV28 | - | TGTGCCAGCAGGACTAGCAATCAGCCCCAGCATTTT | CASRTSNQPQHF
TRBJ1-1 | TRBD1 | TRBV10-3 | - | TGTGCCATCAGTGAGCAGGACAGGCGGGAAGCTTTCTTT | CAISEQDRREAFF
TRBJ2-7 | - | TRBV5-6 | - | TGTGCCAGCAGCCCCATAGGGCGACACGAGCAGTACTTC | CASSPIGRHEQYF
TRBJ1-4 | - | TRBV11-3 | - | TGTGCCAGCAGCTTAGATGGACAGTTCGGTGAAAAACTGTTTTTT | CASSLDGQFGEKLFF
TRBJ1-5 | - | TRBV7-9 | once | TGTGCCAGCAGCGCGTGGGGGGGGGCGAGCAATCAGCCCCAGCATTTT | CASSAWGGASNQPQHF